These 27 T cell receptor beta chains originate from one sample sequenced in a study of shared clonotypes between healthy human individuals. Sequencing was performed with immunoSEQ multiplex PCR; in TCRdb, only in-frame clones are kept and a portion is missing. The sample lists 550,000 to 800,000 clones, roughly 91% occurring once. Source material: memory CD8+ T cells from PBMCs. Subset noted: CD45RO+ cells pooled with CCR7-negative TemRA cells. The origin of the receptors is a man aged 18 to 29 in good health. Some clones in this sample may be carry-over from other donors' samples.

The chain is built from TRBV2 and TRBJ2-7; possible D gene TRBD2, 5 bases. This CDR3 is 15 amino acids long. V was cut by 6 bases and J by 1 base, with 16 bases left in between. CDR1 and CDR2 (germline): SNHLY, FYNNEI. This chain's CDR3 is CASRKGVLYSYEQYF. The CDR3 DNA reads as TGTGCCAGCAGGAAGGGAGTGCTTTATTCCTACGAGCAGTACTTC.

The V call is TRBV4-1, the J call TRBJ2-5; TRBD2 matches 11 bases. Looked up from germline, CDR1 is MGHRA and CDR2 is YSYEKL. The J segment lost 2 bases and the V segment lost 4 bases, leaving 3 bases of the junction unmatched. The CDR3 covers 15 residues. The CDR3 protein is CASSRGLAGQETQYF. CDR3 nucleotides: TGCGCCAGCAGCCGAGGACTAGCGGGTCAAGAGACCCAGTACTTC.

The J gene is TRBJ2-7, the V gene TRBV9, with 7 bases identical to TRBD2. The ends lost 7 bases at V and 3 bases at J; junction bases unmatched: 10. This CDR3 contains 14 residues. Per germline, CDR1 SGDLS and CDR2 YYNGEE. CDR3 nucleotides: TGTGCCAGCGCCGGAGGGGCTAGCGGCTACGAGCAGTACTTC. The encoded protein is CASAGGASGYEQYF. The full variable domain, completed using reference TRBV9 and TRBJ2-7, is DSGVTQTPKHLITATGQRVTLRCSPRSGDLSVYWYQQSLDQGLQFLIQYYNGEERAKGNILERFSAQQFPDLHSELNLSSLELGDSALYFCASAGGASGYEQYFGPGTRLTVT.

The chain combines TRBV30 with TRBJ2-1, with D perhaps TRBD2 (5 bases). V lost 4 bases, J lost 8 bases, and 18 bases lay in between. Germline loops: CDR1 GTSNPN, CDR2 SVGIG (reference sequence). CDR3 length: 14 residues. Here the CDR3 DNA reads TGTGCCTGGAACGAAATTAGGGCCGGGGATGAGCAGTTCTTC. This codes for CAWNEIRAGDEQFF.

The CDR3 nucleotides are TGTGCCAGCAGAGTAGCGGGAGGGCTCCACGAGCAGTACTTC. It is translated as CASRVAGGLHEQYF. The chain joins TRBV5-4 to TRBJ2-7; 11 bases line up with TRBD2. The CDR3 length is 14 residues. J lost 5 bases, V lost 5 bases, and 6 bases had no gene match. Per the germline V gene, CDR1 is SGHNT and CDR2 is YYREEE (reference sequence).

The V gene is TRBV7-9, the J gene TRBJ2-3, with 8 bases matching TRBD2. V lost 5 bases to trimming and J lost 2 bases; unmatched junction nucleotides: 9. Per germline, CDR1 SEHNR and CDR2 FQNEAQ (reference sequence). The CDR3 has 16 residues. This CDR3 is CASSPPGGADTDTQYF. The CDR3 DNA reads TGTGCCAGCAGCCCGCCCGGGGGGGCGGACACAGATACGCAGTATTTT.

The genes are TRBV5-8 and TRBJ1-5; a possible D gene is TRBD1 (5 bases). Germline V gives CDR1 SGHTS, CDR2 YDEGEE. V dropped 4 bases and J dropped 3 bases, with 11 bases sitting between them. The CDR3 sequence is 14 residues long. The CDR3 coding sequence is TGTGCCAGCAGCCGAGACAGACACAATCAGCCCCAGCATTTT. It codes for CASSRDRHNQPQHF.

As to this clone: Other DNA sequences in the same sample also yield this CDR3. Here the CDR3 DNA reads TGTGCCAGCAGCTTAGGGGGGAGGGCCTACGAGCAGTACTTC. Protein sequence: CASSLGGRAYEQYF. The chain carries TRBV7-9 and TRBJ2-7, with TRBD2 matching 7 bases. The CDR3 runs 14 residues. Germline CDR1 SEHNR, CDR2 FQNEAQ (reference sequence). The junction had 2 bases not matched to a gene; V was cut back by 1 base and J by 2 bases.

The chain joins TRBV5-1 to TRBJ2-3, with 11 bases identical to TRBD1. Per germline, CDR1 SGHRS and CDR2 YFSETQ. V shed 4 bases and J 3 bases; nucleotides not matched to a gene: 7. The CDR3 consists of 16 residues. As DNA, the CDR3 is TGCGCCAGCAGCCTGCCCGGGACAGGGGGAACAGATACGCAGTATTTT. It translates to CASSLPGTGGTDTQYF.

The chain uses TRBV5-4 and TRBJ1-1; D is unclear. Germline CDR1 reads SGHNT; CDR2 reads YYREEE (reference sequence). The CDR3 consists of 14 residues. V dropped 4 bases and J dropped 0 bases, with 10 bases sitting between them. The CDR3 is CASSQRQVNTEAFF. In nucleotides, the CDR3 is TGTGCCAGCAGCCAGAGACAAGTGAACACTGAAGCTTTCTTT. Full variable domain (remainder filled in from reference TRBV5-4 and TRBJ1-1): ETGVTQSPTHLIKTRGQQVTLRCSSQSGHNTVSWYQQALGQGPQFIFQYYREEENGRGNFPPRFSGLQFPNYSSELNVNALELDDSALYLCASSQRQVNTEAFFGQGTRLTVV.

The chain's CDR3 is CSVEGGGYYGYTF. CDR3 sequence (DNA): TGCAGCGTTGAAGGGGGGGGTTACTATGGCTACACCTTC. The chain joins TRBV29-1 to TRBJ1-2; possibly TRBD1 for D (5 bases). The CDR3 has 13 amino acids. The V end lost 1 base, the J end lost 3 bases, and 9 bases lay between the germline ends. CDR1 is SQVTM and CDR2 is ANQGSEA in the germline V gene.

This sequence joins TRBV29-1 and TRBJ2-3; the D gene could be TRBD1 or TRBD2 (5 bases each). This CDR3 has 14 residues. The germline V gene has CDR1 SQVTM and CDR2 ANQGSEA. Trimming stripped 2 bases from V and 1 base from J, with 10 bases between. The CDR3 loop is CSVEPGPRTDTQYF. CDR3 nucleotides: TGCAGCGTTGAACCGGGACCACGCACAGATACGCAGTATTTT.

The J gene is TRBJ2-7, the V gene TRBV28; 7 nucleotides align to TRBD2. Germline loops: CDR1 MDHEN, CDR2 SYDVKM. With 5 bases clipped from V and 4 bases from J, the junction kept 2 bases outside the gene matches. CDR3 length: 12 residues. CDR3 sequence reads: CASSPSGYEQYF. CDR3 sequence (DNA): TGTGCCAGCAGTCCTAGCGGTTACGAGCAGTACTTC.

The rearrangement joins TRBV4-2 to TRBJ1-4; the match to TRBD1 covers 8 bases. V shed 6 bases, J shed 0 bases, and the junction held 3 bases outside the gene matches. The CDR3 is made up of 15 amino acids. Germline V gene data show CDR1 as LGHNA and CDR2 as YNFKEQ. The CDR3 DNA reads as TGTGCCAGCAGTCAGGGGGCAGCAACTAATGAAAAACTGTTTTTT. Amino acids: CASSQGAATNEKLFF.

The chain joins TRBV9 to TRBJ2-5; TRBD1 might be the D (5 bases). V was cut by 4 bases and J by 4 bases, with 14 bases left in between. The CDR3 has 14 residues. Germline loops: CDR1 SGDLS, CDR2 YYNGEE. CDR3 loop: CASSPGQGVETQYF. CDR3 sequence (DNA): TGTGCCAGCAGCCCCGGACAAGGGGTAGAGACCCAGTACTTC.

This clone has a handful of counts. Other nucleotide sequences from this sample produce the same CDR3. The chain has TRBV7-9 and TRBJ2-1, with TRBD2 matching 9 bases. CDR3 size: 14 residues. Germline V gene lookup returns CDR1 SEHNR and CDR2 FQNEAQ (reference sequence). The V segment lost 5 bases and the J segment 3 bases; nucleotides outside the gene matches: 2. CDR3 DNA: TGTGCCAGCAGCGGACTAGCGAACTACAATGAGCAGTTCTTC. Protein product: CASSGLANYNEQFF.

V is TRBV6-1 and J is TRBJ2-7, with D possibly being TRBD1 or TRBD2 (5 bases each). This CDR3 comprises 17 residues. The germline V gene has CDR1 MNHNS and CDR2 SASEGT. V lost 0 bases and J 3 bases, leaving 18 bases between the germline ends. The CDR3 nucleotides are TGTGCCAGCAGTGAAGCGGATTGGGACCTCTCCTACTACGAGCAGTACTTC. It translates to CASSEADWDLSYYEQYF.

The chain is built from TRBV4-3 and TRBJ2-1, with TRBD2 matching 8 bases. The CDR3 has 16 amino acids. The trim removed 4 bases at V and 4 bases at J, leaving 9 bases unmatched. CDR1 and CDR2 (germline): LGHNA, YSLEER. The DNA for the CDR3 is TGCGCCAGCAGCCTCCTACGGGAGGGGACGTACAATGAGCAGTTCTTC. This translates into CASSLLREGTYNEQFF.

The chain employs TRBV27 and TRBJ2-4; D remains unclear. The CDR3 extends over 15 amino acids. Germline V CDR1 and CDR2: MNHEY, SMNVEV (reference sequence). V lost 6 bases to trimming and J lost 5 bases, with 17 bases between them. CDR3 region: CASRTSFGVQNIQYF. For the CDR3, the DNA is TGTGCCAGCAGGACGAGTTTCGGTGTCCAAAACATTCAGTACTTC.

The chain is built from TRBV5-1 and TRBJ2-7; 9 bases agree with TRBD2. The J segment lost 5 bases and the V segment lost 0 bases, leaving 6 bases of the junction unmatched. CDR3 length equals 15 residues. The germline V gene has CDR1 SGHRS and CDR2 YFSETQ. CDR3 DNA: TGCGCCAGCAGCTTGGGGGGACTAGCTAACGACGAGCAGTACTTC. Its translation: CASSLGGLANDEQYF.

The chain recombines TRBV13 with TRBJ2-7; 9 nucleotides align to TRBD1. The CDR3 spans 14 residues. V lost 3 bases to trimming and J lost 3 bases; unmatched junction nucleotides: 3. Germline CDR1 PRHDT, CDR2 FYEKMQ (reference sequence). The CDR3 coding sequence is TGTGCCAGCAGCTTCCGGGACAGGGTCTACGAGCAGTACTTC. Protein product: CASSFRDRVYEQYF.

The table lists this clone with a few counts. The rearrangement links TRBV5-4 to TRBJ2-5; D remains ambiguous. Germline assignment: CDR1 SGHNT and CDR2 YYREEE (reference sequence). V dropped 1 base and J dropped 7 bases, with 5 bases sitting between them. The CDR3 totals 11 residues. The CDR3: CASSLSGTQYF. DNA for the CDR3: TGTGCCAGCAGCTTGAGTGGGACCCAGTACTTC.

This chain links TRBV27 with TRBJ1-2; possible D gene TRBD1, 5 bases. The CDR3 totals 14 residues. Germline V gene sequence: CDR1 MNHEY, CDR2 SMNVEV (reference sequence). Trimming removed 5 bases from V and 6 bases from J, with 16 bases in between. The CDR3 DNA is TGTGCCAGCAGTCCACTTACAGGACTTAATGGCTACACCTTC. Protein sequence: CASSPLTGLNGYTF.

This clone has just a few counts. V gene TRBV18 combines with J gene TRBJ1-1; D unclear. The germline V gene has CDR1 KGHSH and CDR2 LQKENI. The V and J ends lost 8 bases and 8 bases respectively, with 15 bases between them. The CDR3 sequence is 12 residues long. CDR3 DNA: TGTGCCAGCCCCCGGATTGGCCGAGAAGCTTTCTTT. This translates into CASPRIGREAFF.

Here the CDR3 DNA reads TGTGCCAGCAGGTCGTCGGGACTAGCGGGAGACGAGCAGTTCTTC. This translates into CASRSSGLAGDEQFF. The chain carries TRBV9 and TRBJ2-1; 14 nucleotides match TRBD2. Germline lookup yields CDR1 SGDLS and CDR2 YYNGEE. The CDR3 has 15 amino acids. After removal of 5 bases from V and 10 bases from J, the junction contained 8 bases not matched to a gene.

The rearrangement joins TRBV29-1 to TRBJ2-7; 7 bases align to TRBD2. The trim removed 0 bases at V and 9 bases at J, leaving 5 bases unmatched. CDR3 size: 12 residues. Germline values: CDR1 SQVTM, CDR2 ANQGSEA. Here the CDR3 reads CSVEDPGRGQYF. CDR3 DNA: TGCAGCGTTGAAGATCCGGGGAGGGGGCAGTACTTC.

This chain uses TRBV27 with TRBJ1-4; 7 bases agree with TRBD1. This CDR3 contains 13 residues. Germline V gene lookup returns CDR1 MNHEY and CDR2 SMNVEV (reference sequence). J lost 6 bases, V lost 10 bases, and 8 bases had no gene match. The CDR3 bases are TGTGCCACTACGACAGGGCCGGATGAAAAACTGTTTTTT. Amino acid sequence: CATTTGPDEKLFF.